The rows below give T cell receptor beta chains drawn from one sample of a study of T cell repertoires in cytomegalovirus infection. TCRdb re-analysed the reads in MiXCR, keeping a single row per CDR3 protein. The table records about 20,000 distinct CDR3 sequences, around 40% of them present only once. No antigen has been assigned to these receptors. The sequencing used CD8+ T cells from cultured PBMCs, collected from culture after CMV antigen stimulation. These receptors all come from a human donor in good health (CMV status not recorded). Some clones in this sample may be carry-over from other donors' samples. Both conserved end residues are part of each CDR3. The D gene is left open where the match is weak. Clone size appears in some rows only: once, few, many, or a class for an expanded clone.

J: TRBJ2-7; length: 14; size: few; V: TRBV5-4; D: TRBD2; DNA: TGTGCCAGCAGCCGGGACTACCTAAGCTACGAGCAGTACTTC; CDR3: CASSRDYLSYEQYF
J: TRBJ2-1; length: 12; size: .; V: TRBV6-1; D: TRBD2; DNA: TGTGCCAGCAGTGAACCGGGAGGTGAGCAGTTCTTC; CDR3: CASSEPGGEQFF
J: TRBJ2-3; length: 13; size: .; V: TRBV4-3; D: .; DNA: TGCGCCAGCAGCCAAGTTCAAACAGATACGCAGTATTTT; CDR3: CASSQVQTDTQYF
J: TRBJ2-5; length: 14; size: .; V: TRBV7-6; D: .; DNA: TGTGCCAGCAGCCCGGGACGCCAACAAGAGACCCAGTACTTC; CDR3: CASSPGRQQETQYF
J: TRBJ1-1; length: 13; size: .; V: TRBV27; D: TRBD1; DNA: TGTGCCAGCTACAGGGGGCGCGGCACTGAAGCTTTCTTT; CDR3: CASYRGRGTEAFF
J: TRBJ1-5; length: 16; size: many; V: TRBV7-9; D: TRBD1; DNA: TGTGCCAGCAGTTCCGACAGGGAGGAGAGCAATCAGCCCCAGCATTTT; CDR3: CASSSDREESNQPQHF
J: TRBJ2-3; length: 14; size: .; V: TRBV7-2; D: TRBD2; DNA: TGTGCCAGCAGCTCCCAGCGGGGAGAAGATACGCAGTATTTT; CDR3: CASSSQRGEDTQYF
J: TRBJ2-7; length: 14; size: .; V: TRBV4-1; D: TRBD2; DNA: TGCGCCAGCAGCCCCGTAGCGGCGGGGGGGGAGCAGTACTTC; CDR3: CASSPVAAGGEQYF
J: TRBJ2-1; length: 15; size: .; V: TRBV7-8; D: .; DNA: TGTGCCAGCAGCTCAGTAGTGGGTTCTTACAATGAGCAGTTCTTC; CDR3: CASSSVVGSYNEQFF
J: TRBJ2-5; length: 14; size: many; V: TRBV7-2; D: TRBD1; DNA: TGTGCCAGCAGCTTAAGATGGACAGGGGAGACCCAGTACTTC; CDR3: CASSLRWTGETQYF
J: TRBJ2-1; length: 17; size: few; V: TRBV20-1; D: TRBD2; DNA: TGCAGTGCTAACCCCATATATAGCGGGGAAAACTACAATGAGCAGTTCTTC; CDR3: CSANPIYSGENYNEQFF
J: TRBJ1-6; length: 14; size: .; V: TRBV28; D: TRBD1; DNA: TGTGCCAGCAGTACTACAGGGGTACAGTCACCCCTCCACTTT; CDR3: CASSTTGVQSPLHF
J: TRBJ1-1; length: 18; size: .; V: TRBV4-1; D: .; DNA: TGCGCCAGCAGCCAAGATCTTTTTTCAAGGGATGGAGACACTGAAGCTTTCTTT; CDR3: CASSQDLFSRDGDTEAFF
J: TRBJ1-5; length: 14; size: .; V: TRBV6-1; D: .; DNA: TGTGCCAGCTCCCCGGGGCAGGGACATCAGCCCCAGCATTTT; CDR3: CASSPGQGHQPQHF
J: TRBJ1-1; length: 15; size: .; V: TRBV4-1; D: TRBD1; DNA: TGCGCCAGCAGCCAAGGGACAGGGGGGTACACTGAAGCTTTCTTT; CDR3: CASSQGTGGYTEAFF
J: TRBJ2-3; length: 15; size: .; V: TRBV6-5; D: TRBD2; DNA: TGTGCCAGCAGTCTAGCGGGAGTGATTGCAGATACGCAGTATTTT; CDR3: CASSLAGVIADTQYF
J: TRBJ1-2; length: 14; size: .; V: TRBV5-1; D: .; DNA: TGCGCCAGCAGCTCAGAGGAGTCCGCGTATGGCTACACCTTC; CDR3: CASSSEESAYGYTF
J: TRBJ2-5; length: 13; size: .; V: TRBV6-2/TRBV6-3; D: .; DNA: TGTGCCAGCAGCCTCTATGCCAGGGAGACCCAGTACTTC; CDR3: CASSLYARETQYF
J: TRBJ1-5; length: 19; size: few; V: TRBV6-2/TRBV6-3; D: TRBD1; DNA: TGTGCCAGCAGTCGGAGCGCCAAAACCGGGACAGGGTTTAATCAGCCCCAGCATTTT; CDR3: CASSRSAKTGTGFNQPQHF
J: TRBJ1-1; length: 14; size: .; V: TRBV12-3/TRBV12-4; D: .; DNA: TGTGCCAGCAGTTTTTCCACGGTGAACACTGAAGCTTTCTTT; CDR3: CASSFSTVNTEAFF
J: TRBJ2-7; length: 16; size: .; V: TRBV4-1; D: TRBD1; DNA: TGCGCCAGCAGCCTGAGCTCGGACAGGGCCACTTACGAGCAGTACTTC; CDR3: CASSLSSDRATYEQYF
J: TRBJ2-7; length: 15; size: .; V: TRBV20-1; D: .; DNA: TGCAGTGCTAGGGGTGGGGCATCTATATCCTACGAGCAGTACTTC; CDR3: CSARGGASISYEQYF
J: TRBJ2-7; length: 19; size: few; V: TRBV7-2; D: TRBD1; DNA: TGTGCCAGCAGCTTAGGTGGGGACAGGGGGCTCCGAATACCCTACGAGCAGTACTTC; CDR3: CASSLGGDRGLRIPYEQYF
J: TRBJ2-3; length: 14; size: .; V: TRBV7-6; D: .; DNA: TGTGCCAGCAGGGATGGGGACACCGCGGATACGCAGTATTTT; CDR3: CASRDGDTADTQYF
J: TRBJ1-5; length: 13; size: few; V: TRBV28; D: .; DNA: TGTGCCAGCAGACCACAGTCTAATCAGCCCCAGCATTTT; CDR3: CASRPQSNQPQHF
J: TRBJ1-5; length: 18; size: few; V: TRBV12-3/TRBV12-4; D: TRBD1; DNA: TGTGCCAGCAGGCTAGACAGGGTTGGGGGCTATAGCAATCAGCCCCAGCATTTT; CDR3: CASRLDRVGGYSNQPQHF
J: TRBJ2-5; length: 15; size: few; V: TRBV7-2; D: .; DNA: TGTGCCAGCAGCTTAAGTTCCCTAGTTCGAGAGACCCAGTACTTC; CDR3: CASSLSSLVRETQYF
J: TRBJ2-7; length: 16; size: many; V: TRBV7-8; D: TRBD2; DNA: TGTGCCAGCAGCTTAGTAGCTACTAGCGGGAGCAACGAGCAGTACTTC; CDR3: CASSLVATSGSNEQYF
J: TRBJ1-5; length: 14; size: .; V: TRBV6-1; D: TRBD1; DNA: TGTGCCAGCAGTGAAAGGGACAGGGATCAGCCCCAGCATTTT; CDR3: CASSERDRDQPQHF
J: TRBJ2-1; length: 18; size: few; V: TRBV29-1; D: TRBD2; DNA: TGCAGCGTTAAACCGGGACTAGCGGGTACTAGCTCCTACAATGAGCAGTTCTTC; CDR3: CSVKPGLAGTSSYNEQFF
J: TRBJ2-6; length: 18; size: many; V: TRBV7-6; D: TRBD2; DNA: TGTGCCAGCAGCTCAAATAGCGGGATGCTCTCTGGGGCCAACGTCCTGACTTTC; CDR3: CASSSNSGMLSGANVLTF
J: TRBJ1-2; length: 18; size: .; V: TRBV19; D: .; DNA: TGTGCCAGTAGTATAACTACCGTATCAGGACGCTGGAACTATGGCTACACCTTC; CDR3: CASSITTVSGRWNYGYTF
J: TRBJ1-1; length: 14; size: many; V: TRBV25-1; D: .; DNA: TGTGCCAGCCAAGGCGGGGCCCGGAACACTGAAGCTTTCTTT; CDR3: CASQGGARNTEAFF
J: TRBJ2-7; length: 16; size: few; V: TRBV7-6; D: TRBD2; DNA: TGTGCCAGCAGCGACGGGACTAGCGGGGGGGTTGCCGAGCAGTACTTC; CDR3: CASSDGTSGGVAEQYF
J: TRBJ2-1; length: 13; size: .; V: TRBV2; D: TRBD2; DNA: TGTGCCACTATAGCGGGGTCCTGGGATGAGCAGTTCTTC; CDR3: CATIAGSWDEQFF
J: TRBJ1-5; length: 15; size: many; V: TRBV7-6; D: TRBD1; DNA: TGTGCCAGCAGCTTAGGGACAGGGGGGAATCAGCCCCAGCATTTT; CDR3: CASSLGTGGNQPQHF
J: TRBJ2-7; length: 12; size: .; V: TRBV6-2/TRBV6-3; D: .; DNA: TGTGCCAGCAGTTATGGACCAATCGAGCAGTACTTC; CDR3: CASSYGPIEQYF
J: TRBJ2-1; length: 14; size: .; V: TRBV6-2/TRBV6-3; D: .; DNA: TGTGCCAGCATCCGGGACTTCCGCGACAGTGAGCAGTTCTTC; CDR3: CASIRDFRDSEQFF
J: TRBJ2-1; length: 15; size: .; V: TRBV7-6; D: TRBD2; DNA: TGTGCCAGCAGCTTCTTAGCGGGGGGTCTCAATGAGCAGTTCTTC; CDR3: CASSFLAGGLNEQFF
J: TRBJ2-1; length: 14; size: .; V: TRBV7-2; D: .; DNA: TGTGCCAGCAGCTTAGCACCGGGGTACAATGAGCAGTTCTTC; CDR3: CASSLAPGYNEQFF
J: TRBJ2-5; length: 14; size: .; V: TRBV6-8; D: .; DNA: TGTGCCAGCAACCCGGACCACTCAGGCGAGACCCAGTACTTC; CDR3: CASNPDHSGETQYF